This TCR beta chain was sequenced in a study of cytomegalovirus exposure and HLA in healthy donors. TCRdb keeps only in-frame clones here, not all; method: immunoSEQ multiplex PCR. The sample carries about 140,000 clones, roughly 86% recorded once. The material sequenced was PBMCs. This receptor was taken from a woman in her 30s in good health and CMV-seronegative.

This CDR3 reads CASSFGDRADTDTQYF. In DNA, the CDR3 is TGCGCCAGCAGCTTCGGGGACAGGGCCGACACAGATACGCAGTATTTT. The chain joins TRBV5-1 to TRBJ2-3; 9 bases agree with TRBD1. The germline V gene has CDR1 SGHRS and CDR2 YFSETQ. Trimming at V came to 2 bases and at J to 2 bases, leaving 6 bases not matched to a gene. The CDR3 loop spans 16 amino acids.